The T cell receptor (beta chain) under discussion was sequenced for a study of beta chain features in type 1 diabetes. The authors took one heparinised blood draw, averaging roughly 120 mL, from each donor. The CDR3 loop spans 12 amino acids. Trimming cost V 7 bases and J 5 bases, with 11 bases left between them. Germline V gene data show CDR1 as SGHTA and CDR2 as FQGNSA. Investigators reverse transcribed all isolated RNA, so they sequenced expressed TCRB transcripts. Libraries were prepared by immunoSEQ multiplex PCR; TCRdb keeps only in-frame clonotypes and omits some of them. This table holds approximately 250,000 clones, 15% to 20% found once. The study's findings and limits: All four CD4+ subsets of Type 1 diabetes patients contained TCRB CDR3s that were moderately but significantly shorter. Whether HLA type influences TCRB rearrangement remained unresolved here.

For this clone: What it binds is not known.

The source is a man aged 25 to 40 with type 1 diabetes. The chain has TRBV7-2 and TRBJ1-1, with D unresolved. Sample: naive CD4+ T cells from blood. For the CDR3, the DNA is TGTGCCAGCACCGCCAGTGTTACTGAAGCTTTCTTT. Translated, it gives CASTASVTEAFF.